This T cell receptor beta chain was sequenced for a study of cytomegalovirus exposure and HLA in healthy donors. The germline gives CDR1 LNHDA, CDR2 SQIVND (reference sequence). Trimming took off 6 bases at V and 10 bases at J, with 10 bases between the two ends. The CDR3 spans 11 residues. The method was immunoSEQ multiplex PCR; TCRdb's version includes in-frame clones alone and lacks a portion of them. The sample contains more than 250,000 clones, roughly 87% of which appear only once. Points on this clone: Its antigen remains unidentified.

Study observations and caveats: Despite most TCR sequences being rare, some public TCRs occurred in many donors.

Sequencing was carried out using PBMCs. The chain carries TRBV19 and TRBJ2-1; no clear D. The TCR comes from a young woman in good health and CMV-seropositive. The CDR3 loop reads CASRSLEEQFF. CDR3 coding DNA: TGTGCCAGTAGATCTCTAGAGGAGCAGTTCTTC.